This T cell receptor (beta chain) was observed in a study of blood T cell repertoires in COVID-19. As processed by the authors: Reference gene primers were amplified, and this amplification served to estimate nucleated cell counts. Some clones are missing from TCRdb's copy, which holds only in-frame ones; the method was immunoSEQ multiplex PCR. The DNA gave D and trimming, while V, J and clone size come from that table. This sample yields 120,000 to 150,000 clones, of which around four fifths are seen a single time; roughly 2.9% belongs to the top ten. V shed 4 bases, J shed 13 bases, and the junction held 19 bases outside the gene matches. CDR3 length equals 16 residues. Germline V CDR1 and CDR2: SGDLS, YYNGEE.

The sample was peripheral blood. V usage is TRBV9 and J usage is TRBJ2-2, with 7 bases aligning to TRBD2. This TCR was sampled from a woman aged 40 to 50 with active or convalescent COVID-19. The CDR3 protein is CASSPPNGTGRVGLFF. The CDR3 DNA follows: TGTGCCAGCAGCCCTCCCAACGGGACGGGGAGGGTTGGGCTGTTTTTT. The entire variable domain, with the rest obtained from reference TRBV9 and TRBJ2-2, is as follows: DSGVTQTPKHLITATGQRVTLRCSPRSGDLSVYWYQQSLDQGLQFLIQYYNGEERAKGNILERFSAQQFPDLHSELNLSSLELGDSALYFCASSPPNGTGRVGLFFGEGSRLTVL.